This T cell receptor beta chain came from a study of blood T cells in healthy people across ages. Across the whole study: In model experiments, template switching was able to capture about one barcoded beta molecule for every two T cells that were present.

A sample-barcoded 5' primer and a J-beta primer mix were used in a second PCR of about 7 to 12 cycles. TCRdb reprocessed the 5' RACE reads via MiXCR and lists one record per CDR3 protein. The repertoire holds 800,000 to 1,300,000 distinct CDR3 sequences, with 20% to 25% as singletons. As to this clonotype: No antigen is known for it.

Overall study results and limits: While age rose, TCR beta diversity per million T cells dropped in a roughly linear way.

From germline, CDR1 is MNHNS and CDR2 SASEGT. With 4 bases removed from V and 3 bases from J, the gap between germline ends came to 12 bases. The CDR3 sequence is 14 residues long. Separately, the same data were catalogued under a study of T cells of mothers and their children.

The sequenced material came from blood. The chain uses TRBV6-1 and TRBJ1-1; D is undetermined. The TCR sequence derives from a girl aged 2 to 9 in good health. CDR3: CASSARVEDTEAFF. Here the CDR3 DNA reads TGTGCCAGCAGTGCACGCGTTGAGGACACTGAAGCTTTCTTT.